The T cell receptor (beta chain) under discussion was sequenced for a study of CD8 T cells in ankylosing spondylitis. Whole-study results and caveats: Researchers report that disease-linked clones proved CD8+ and relatively rare in peripheral blood. Reportedly, disease-linked clones are significantly enriched in ankylosing spondylitis patients' matched synovial fluid. What appeared characteristic of ankylosing spondylitis blood was a TCR beta motif of eight highly homologous variants. Reports of some motif variants in reactive arthritis synovial fluid and blood predate this one.

This clonotype was counted only a few times. The antigen remains undetermined. By quantitative 5'-RACE with molecular barcodes, the TCR beta libraries were made. TCRdb reanalysed the 5' RACE reads using MiXCR and keeps one entry per CDR3 protein. The sample has 500,000 to 550,000 distinct CDR3 sequences, about 13% seen once; the top ten hold around 6.8%. V lost 4 bases and J lost 4; bases outside the gene matches: 11. The CDR3 covers 17 residues. The germline gives CDR1 SGHRS, CDR2 YFSETQ. Sequencing used blood, either unsorted or a sorted T cell fraction (not recorded which). This sequence originates from a male donor with ankylosing spondylitis. V and J are TRBV5-1 and TRBJ2-1, with 10 bases that match TRBD2. The CDR3 protein is CASSRGTSEAFYNEQFF. CDR3 nucleotides: TGCGCCAGCAGCCGCGGGACTAGCGAGGCGTTTTACAATGAGCAGTTCTTC.